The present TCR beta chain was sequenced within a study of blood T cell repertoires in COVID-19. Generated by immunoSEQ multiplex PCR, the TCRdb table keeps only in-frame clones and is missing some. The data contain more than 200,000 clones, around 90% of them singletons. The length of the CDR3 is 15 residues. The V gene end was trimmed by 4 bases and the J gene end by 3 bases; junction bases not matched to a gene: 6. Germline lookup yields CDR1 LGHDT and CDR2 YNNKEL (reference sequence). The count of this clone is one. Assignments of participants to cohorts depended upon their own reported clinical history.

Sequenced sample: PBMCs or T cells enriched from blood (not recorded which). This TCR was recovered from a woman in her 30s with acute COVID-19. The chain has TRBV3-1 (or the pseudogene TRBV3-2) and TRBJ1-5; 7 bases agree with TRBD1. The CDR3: CASSPGQANNQPQHF. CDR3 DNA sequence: TGTGCCAGCAGCCCAGGACAGGCGAACAATCAGCCCCAGCATTTT.